The text below deals with one T cell receptor beta chain. This clonotype was detected many times. It lacks a known antigen. Per-base quality was not reported, and no clone a single base away is much larger than it. Library method: 5' RACE. The instrument given in TCRdb is NextSeq 500. To correct for sequencing error and PCR bias, the TCR library protocol tagged individual cDNA molecules with unique molecular identifiers. Both TCR alpha and beta chains were sequenced, and tight co-correlation was observed between alpha and beta sequence abundances in each sample. Under the source paper's analysis protocol: Decombinator V4 was used to perform V gene, J gene and CDR3 annotation of TCR sequences. Expanded TCRs were defined as changing significantly between any two time points under a Poisson model with p below 0.0001. Abundances of TCRs were expressed as counts per million after normalisation to the total number of TCRs sequenced in each sample. TRAV1-2 paired with TRAJ12, TRAJ20 or TRAJ33 defined MAIT TCRs, while TRAV10 paired with TRAJ18 defined iNKT TCRs. A search of VDJdb, accessed on 1 November 2021, was run for TCRs annotated to CMV, EBV and SARS-CoV-2, with TCRs annotated for multiple antigens excluded. TCRdb reprocessing: public reads trimmed at Q25 with fastp, clones called with MiXCR, in-frame beta chains kept. One record per CDR3 amino acid sequence lists the most common genes and DNA. These V and J calls derive from TCRdb rather than the authors' analysis. The sample table contains approximately 73,000 distinct CDR3 sequences; only one count was recorded for over 10% of them. Of the sample, approximately 1.1% falls within the top ten clones.

At the junction V is shortened by 6 bases and J by 3 bases; bases outside the gene matches: 7. The CDR3 covers 14 residues, taking in both the cysteine and the phenylalanine. The only DNA kept is the CDR3, 42 bases in frame from the first base. This record comes from a study of early T cells in non-severe SARS-CoV-2 infection (dated by TCRdb to the early 2020s). Background for the entire study: Because TCR sequencing was done on bulk RNA from unsorted whole blood, the alpha and beta chains could not be paired. Overall results and qualifications from the work: VDJdb matching was skewed toward anti-spike CD8 responses and likely underestimated virus-specific expansions, missing private and CD4 specificities.

The study was a case-control design nested within a healthcare worker cohort in London, UK, with weekly nasopharyngeal swab PCR tests and blood sampling. Between 23 and 31 March 2020, the week of the UK lockdown, healthcare workers were enrolled and then followed up weekly for as long as 16 weeks. The TCR comes from an adult who was a healthcare worker with PCR-confirmed SARS-CoV-2 infection or an uninfected control (not recorded which). The chain was built from TRBV12-3 or TRBV12-4 and TRBJ1-1, and 7 bases in between align with TRBD1. What was sequenced was whole blood. CDR3 reads: CASRPDRVYTEAFF. The DNA sequence is TGTGCCAGCAGACCAGACAGGGTATACACTGAAGCTTTCTTT.